This T cell receptor (beta chain) was captured by sequencing in a study of neurological immune-mediated disorders. This CDR3 region has 14 residues. Trimming shortened V by 1 base and J by 0 bases, and 8 bases separated the two germline ends. The team produced cDNA through 5'RACE using 10-nucleotide random UMIs. Over 170 million TCR-beta sequences (from 15-18 subjects) were yielded by each sequencing run. One entry per CDR3 protein, called by TCRdb with MiXCR from the 5' RACE reads. In the table there are 84,000 or so distinct CDR3 sequences, approximately 13% of which are singletons. This sample's time point: longitudinal time-point 2.

V is TRBV5-3 and J is TRBJ2-7; unclear D gene. TRBV5-3 is an open reading frame, and its role is uncertain. Sequenced material: PBMCs. The receptor comes from a female donor with HTLV-1-associated myelopathy (HAM/TSP). The CDR3 loop is CARSLSRSSYEQYF. The CDR3 DNA reads as TGTGCCAGAAGCTTGAGCCGAAGCTCCTACGAGCAGTACTTC.